This T cell receptor (beta chain) is drawn from a study of T cells in Graves' hyperthyroidism and ophthalmopathy. This clonotype was observed at least ten times. Its antigen is unidentified. RNA transcripts gave rise to amplified TCR beta CDR3 regions. Initially, a first-round RT-PCR of the TCR CDR3 employed the HTBI primer set. TCRdb fed the multiplex PCR reads into MiXCR, producing one record per CDR3 protein. This table has around 620,000 distinct CDR3 sequences, roughly 16% appearing once. Overall study findings and caveats: Blood held most thyroid clonotypes expanded above 0.001 frequency.

V shed 1 base, J shed 2 bases, and the junction held 5 bases outside the gene matches. This CDR3 is built from 17 residues. Per the germline V gene, CDR1 is SGHTA and CDR2 is FQGNSA. This sequence originates from a woman in her 30s with Graves' hyperthyroidism. The gene calls are TRBV7-2 and TRBJ2-7; TRBD2 aligns across 13 bases. Input material: blood. The CDR3 nucleotides read TGTGCCAGCAGCTTAGTAGTAACTAGCGGGAGGGCCTACGAGCAGTACTTC. Residues: CASSLVVTSGRAYEQYF.